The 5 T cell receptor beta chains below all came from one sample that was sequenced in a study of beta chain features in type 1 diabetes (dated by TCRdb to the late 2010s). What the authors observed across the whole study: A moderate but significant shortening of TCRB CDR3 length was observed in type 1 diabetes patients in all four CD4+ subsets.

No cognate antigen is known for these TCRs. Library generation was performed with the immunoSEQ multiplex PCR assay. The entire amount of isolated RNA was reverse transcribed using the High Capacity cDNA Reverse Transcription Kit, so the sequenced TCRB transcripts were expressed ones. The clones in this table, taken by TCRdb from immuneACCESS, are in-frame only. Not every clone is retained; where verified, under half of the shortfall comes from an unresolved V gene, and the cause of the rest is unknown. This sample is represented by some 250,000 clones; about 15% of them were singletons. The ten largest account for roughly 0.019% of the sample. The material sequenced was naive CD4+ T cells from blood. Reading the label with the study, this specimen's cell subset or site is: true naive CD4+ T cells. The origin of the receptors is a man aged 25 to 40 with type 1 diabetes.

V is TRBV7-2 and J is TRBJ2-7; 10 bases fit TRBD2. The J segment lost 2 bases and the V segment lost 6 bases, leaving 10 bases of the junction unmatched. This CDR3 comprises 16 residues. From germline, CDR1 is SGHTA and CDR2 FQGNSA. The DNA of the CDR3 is TGTGCCAGCAGTTTATCTGGGACTAGCGTGACCTACGAGCAGTACTTC. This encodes CASSLSGTSVTYEQYF. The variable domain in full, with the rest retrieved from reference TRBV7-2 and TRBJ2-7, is GAGVSQSPSNKVTEKGKDVELRCDPISGHTALYWYRQSLGQGLEFLIYFQGNSAPDKSGLPSDRFSAERTGGSVSTLTIQRTQQEDSAVYLCASSLSGTSVTYEQYFGPGTRLTVT.

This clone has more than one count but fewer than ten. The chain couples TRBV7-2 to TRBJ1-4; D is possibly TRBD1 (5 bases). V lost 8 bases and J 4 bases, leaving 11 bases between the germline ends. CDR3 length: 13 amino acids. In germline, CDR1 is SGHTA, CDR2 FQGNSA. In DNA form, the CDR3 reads TGTGCCAGCTCTCAAGGGGTTAATGAAAAACTGTTTTTT. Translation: CASSQGVNEKLFF.

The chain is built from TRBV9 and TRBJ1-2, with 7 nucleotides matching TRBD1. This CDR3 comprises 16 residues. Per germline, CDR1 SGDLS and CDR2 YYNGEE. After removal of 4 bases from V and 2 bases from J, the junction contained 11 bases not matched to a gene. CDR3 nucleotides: TGTGCCAGCAGCCCCACAGGGGATATCGAGAACTATGGCTACACCTTC. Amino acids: CASSPTGDIENYGYTF.

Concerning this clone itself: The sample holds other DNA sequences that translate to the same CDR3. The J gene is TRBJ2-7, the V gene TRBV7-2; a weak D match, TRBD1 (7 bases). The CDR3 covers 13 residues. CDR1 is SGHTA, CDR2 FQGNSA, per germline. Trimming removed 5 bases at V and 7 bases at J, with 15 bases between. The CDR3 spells CASSPRQGGEQYF. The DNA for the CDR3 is TGTGCCAGCAGCCCCCGACAGGGAGGAGAGCAGTACTTC. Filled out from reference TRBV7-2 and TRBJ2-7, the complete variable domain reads GAGVSQSPSNKVTEKGKDVELRCDPISGHTALYWYRQSLGQGLEFLIYFQGNSAPDKSGLPSDRFSAERTGGSVSTLTIQRTQQEDSAVYLCASSPRQGGEQYFGPGTRLTVT.

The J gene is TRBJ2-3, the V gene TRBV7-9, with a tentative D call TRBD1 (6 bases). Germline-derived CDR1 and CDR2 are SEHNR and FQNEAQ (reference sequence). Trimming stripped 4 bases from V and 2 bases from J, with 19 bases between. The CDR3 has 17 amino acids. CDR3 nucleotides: TGTGCCAGCAGCTCTGGGACATCCGGAGGCCCCACAGATACGCAGTATTTT. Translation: CASSSGTSGGPTDTQYF.